This T cell receptor (beta chain) was captured by sequencing in a study of cytomegalovirus exposure and HLA in healthy donors. PCR used 60 Vbeta primers and 13 Jbeta primers. TCRdb keeps only in-frame clones here, not all; method: immunoSEQ multiplex PCR. The repertoire holds over 150,000 clones, 80% seen once, with approximately 4.5% in the top ten. This clone occurred a few times. CDR1 MNHEY and CDR2 SVGAGI come from the germline V gene. The V end lost 4 bases, the J end lost 0 bases, and 10 bases lay between the germline ends. There are 15 residues in the CDR3. V usage is TRBV6-5 and J usage is TRBJ1-3; the D is unclear. Sample: PBMCs. The source is a man younger than 40 in good health and CMV-seronegative. As DNA, the CDR3 is TGTGCCAGCAGTTTTTCACCGAGCTCTGGAAACACCATATATTTT. Protein: CASSFSPSSGNTIYF.